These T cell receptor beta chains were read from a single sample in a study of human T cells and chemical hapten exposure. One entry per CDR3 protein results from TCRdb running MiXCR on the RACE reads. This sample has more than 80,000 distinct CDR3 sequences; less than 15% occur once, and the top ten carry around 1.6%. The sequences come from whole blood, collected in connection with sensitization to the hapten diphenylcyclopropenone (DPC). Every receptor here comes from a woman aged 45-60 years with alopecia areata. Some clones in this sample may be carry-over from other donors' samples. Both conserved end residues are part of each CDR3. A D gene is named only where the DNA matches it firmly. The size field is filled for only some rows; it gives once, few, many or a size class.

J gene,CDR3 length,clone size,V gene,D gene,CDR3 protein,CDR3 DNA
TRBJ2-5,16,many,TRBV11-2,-,CASSHLTGPNSETQYF,TGTGCCAGCAGCCACCTTACGGGCCCTAACTCGGAGACCCAGTACTTC
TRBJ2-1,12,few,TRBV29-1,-,CSVEWSYNEQFF,TGCAGCGTTGAATGGTCGTACAATGAGCAGTTCTTC
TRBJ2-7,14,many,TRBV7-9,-,CASSFLDRQYEQYF,TGTGCCAGCAGCTTCCTGGACCGTCAATACGAGCAGTACTTC
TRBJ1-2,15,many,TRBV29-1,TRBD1,CSVPADRGSNYGYTF,TGCAGCGTTCCAGCTGACAGGGGTTCTAACTATGGCTACACCTTC
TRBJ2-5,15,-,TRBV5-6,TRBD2,CASNLMALASETQYF,TGTGCCAGCAACCTGATGGCACTAGCGAGTGAGACCCAGTACTTC
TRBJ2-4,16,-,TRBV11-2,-,CASTNWGVTAKNIQYF,TGTGCCAGCACAAACTGGGGGGTTACGGCCAAAAACATTCAGTACTTC
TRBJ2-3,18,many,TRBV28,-,CASSSPVGRRGPTDTQYF,TGTGCCAGCAGTTCCCCCGTTGGCCGGCGGGGTCCCACAGATACGCAGTATTTT
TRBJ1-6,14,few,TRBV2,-,CASITTLSDSPLHF,TGTGCCAGCATTACGACCTTGAGTGATTCACCCCTCCACTTT
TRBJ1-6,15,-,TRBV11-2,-,CASSLAGTTNSPLHF,TGTGCCAGCAGCTTAGCTGGGACAACAAATTCACCCCTCCACTTT
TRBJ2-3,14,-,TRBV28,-,CASSPGDRTDTQYF,TGTGCCAGCAGTCCTGGGGACCGCACAGATACGCAGTATTTT
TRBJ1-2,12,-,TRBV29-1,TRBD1,CSVGDRGIGYTF,TGCAGCGTTGGGGACAGGGGGATCGGCTACACCTTC
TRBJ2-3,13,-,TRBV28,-,CASRIPSTDTQYF,TGTGCCAGCAGGATACCTAGCACAGATACGCAGTATTTT